This T cell receptor beta chain was observed in a study of shared clonotypes between healthy human individuals. Study-level results: Clonotype sharing levels among donors were expected to vary with sequencing depth. Naive subsets typically showed greater estimated richness than memory subsets.

To note about this clone: Its antigen is not known.

Method: immunoSEQ multiplex PCR; TCRdb's copy keeps in-frame clones and lacks some. The sample holds a few million clones, over 90% seen once. A CD45RA-negative memory subset and a CD45RA+ naive subset were separated from the CD4+ cells. This TCR was sampled from a man aged 18 to 29 in good health. Some clones in this sample may be carry-over from other donors' samples. The sequenced material came from naive CD4+ T cells from PBMCs. The sample's subset: CD45RA+ positively selected.

DNA of the CDR3: TGCGCCAGCAGTCGACGGACAGGGGCGACTGTAGGTGAAAAACTGTTTTTT. Protein: CASSRRTGATVGEKLFF. This rearrangement joins TRBV5-1 to TRBJ1-4; TRBD1 aligns across 9 bases. The junction had 15 bases not matched to a gene; V was cut back by 5 bases and J by 7 bases. This CDR3 has 17 residues. CDR1 and CDR2 (germline): SGHRS, YFSETQ.